This T cell receptor beta chain was observed in a study of T cell responses to AZD1222 COVID-19 vaccine. Findings and caveats of the study: The study sampled repertoires only after the peak T cell response.

Comment on this clone: Its specificity is not known.

CDR3 length equals 16 residues. In germline, CDR1 is SGHTA, CDR2 FQGTGA. Trimming removed 2 bases at V and 7 bases at J, with 20 bases between. Generated by immunoSEQ multiplex PCR, the TCRdb table keeps only in-frame clones and is missing some. In the table there are some 140,000 clones, around nine tenths of which are singletons. The starting material was peripheral blood, obtained on day 0 of AZD1222 vaccination. The TCR comes from an adult in good health. V and J are TRBV7-3 and TRBJ1-2; possibly TRBD1 for D (5 bases). CDR3 loop: CASSLQGPNIVGGYTF. The CDR3 DNA reads TGTGCCAGCAGCTTACAGGGCCCCAATATTGTGGGTGGCTACACCTTC. Supplemented by reference TRBV7-3 and TRBJ1-2, the full variable domain reads GAGVSQTPSNKVTEKGKYVELRCDPISGHTALYWYRQSLGQGPEFLIYFQGTGAADDSGLPNDRFFAVRPEGSVSTLKIQRTERGDSAVYLCASSLQGPNIVGGYTFGSGTRLTVV.